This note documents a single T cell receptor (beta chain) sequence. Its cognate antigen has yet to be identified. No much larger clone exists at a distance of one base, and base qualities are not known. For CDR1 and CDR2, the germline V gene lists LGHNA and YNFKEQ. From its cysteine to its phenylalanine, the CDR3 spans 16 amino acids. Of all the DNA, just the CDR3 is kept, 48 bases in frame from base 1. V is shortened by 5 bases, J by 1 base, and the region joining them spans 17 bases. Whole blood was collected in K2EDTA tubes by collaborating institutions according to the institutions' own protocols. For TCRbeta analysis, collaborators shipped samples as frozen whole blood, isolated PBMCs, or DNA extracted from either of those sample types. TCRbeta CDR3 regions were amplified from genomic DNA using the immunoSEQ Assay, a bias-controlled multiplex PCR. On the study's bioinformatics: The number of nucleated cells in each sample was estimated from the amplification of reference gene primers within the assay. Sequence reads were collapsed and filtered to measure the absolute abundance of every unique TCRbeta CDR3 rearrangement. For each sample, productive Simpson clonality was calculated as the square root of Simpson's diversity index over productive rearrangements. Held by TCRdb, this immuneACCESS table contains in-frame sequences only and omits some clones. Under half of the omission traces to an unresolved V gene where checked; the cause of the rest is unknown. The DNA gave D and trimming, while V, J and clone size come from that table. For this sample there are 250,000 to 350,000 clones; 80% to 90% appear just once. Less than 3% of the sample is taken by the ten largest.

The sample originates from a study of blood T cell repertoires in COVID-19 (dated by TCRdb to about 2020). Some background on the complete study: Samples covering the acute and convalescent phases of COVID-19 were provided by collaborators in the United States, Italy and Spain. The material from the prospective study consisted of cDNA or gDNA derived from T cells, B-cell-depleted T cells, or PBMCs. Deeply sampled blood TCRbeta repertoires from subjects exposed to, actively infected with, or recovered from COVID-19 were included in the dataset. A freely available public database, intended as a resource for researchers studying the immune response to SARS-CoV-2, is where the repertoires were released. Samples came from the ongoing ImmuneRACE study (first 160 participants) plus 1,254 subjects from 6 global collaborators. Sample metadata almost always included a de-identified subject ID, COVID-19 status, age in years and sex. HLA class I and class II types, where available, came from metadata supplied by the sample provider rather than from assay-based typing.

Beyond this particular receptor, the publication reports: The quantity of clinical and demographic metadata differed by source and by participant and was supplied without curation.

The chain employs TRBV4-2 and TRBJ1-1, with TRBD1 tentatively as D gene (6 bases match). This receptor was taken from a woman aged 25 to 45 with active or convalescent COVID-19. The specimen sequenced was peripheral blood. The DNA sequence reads TGTGCCAGCAGCGCAAGGGGGGGTCGTGGGAACACTGAAGCTTTCTTT. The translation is CASSARGGRGNTEAFF.